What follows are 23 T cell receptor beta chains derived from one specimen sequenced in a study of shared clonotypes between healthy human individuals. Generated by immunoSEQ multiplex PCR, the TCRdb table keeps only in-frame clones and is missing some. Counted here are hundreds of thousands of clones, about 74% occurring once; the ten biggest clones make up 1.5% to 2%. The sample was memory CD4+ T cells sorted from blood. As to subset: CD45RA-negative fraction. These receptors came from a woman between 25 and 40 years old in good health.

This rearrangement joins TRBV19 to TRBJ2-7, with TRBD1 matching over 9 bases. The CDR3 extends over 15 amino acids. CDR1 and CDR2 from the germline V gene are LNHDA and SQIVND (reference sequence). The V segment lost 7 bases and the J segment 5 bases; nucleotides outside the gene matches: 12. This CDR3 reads CASKDQNRGLDEQYF. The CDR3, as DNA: TGTGCCAGTAAGGACCAGAACAGGGGGCTAGACGAGCAGTACTTC.

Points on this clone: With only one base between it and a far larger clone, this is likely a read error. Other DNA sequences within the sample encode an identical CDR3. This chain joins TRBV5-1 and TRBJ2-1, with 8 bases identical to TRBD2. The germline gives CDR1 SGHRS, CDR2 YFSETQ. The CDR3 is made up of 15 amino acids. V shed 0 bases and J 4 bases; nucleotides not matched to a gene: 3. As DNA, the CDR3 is TGCGCCAGCAGCTTGGCGAGCGGGGGTTACAATGAGCAGTTCTTC. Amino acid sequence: CASSLASGGYNEQFF.

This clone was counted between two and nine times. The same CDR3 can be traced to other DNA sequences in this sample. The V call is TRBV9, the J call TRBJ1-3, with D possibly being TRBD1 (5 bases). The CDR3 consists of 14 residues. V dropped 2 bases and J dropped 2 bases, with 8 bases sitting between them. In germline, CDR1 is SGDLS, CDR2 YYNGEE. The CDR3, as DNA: TGTGCCAGCAGCGTGGGGACCGCTGGAAACACCATATATTTT. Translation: CASSVGTAGNTIYF.

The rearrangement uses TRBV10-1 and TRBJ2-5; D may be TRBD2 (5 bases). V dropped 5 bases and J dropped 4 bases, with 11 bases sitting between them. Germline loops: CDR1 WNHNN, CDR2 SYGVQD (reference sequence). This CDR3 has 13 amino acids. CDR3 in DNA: TGCGCCAGCAGTCGGGATCCTGGAGAGACCCAGTACTTC. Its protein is CASSRDPGETQYF.

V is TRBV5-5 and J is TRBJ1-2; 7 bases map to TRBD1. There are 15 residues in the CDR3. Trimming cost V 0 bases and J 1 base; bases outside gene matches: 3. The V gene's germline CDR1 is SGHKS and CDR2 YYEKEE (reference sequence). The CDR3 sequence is CASSLAGGNNYGYTF. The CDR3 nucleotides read TGTGCCAGCAGCTTGGCAGGGGGAAATAACTATGGCTACACCTTC.

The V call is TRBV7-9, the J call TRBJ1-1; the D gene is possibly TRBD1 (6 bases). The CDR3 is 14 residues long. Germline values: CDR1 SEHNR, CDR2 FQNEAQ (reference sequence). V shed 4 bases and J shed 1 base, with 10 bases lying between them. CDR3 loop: CASSSTGPNTEAFF. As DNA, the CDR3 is TGTGCCAGCAGCTCGACAGGACCGAACACTGAAGCTTTCTTT.

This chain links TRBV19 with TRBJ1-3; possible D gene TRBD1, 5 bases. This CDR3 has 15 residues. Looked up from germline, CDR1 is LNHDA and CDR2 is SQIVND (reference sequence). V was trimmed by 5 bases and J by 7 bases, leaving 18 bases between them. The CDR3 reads CASSGRTLEGNTIYF. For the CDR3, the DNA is TGTGCCAGTAGTGGACGGACTCTTGAGGGGAACACCATATATTTT.

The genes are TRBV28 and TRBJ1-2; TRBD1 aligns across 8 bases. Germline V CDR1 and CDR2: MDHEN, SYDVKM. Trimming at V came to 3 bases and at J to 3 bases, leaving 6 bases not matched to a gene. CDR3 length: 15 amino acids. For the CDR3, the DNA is TGTGCCAGCAGTTTGGGCAGGGGGCAGTACTATGGCTACACCTTC. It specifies CASSLGRGQYYGYTF.

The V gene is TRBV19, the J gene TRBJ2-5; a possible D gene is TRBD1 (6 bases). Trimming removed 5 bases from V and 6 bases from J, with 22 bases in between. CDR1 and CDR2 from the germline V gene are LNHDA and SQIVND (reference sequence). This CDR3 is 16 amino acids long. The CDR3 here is CASSLDTGFDAKTQYF. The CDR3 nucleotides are TGTGCCAGTAGTCTCGATACAGGGTTTGACGCGAAGACCCAGTACTTC.

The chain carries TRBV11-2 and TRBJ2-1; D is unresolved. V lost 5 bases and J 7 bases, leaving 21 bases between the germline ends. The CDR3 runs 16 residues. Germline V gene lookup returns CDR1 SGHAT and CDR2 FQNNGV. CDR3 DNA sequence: TGTGCCAGCAGCCCGCTTTGGATCCCAACTCGGAATGAGCAGTTCTTC. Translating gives CASSPLWIPTRNEQFF. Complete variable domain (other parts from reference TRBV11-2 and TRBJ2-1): EAGVAQSPRYKIIEKRQSVAFWCNPISGHATLYWYQQILGQGPKLLIQFQNNGVVDDSQLPKDRFSAERLKGVDSTLKIQPAKLEDSAVYLCASSPLWIPTRNEQFFGPGTRLTVL.

CDR3 DNA sequence: TGTGCCAGCTCGCTAACGGCTGCCACCACAGGGATCCAGTACTTC. Translated, it gives CASSLTAATTGIQYF. The chain joins TRBV18 to TRBJ2-5; D perhaps matches TRBD1 (6 bases). CDR1 and CDR2 (germline): KGHSH, LQKENI. V was shortened by 6 bases and J by 10 bases, with 24 bases between the two germline ends. This CDR3 region has 15 residues.

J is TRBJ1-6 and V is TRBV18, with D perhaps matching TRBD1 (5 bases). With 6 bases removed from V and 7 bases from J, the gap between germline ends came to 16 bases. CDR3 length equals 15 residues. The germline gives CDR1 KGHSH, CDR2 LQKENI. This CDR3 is CASSRDPLGNSPLHF. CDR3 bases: TGTGCCAGCTCCCGGGACCCACTGGGGAATTCACCCCTCCACTTT.

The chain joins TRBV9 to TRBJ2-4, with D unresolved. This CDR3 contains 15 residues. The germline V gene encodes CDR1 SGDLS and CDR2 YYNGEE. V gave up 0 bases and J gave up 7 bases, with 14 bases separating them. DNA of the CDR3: TGTGCCAGCAGCGTAGATCACTATCAAGGGAACATTCAGTACTTC. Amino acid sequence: CASSVDHYQGNIQYF.

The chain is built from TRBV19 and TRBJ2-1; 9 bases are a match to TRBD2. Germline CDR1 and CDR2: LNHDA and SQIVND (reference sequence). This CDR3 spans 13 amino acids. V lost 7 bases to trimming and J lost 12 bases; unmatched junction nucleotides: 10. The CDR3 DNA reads TGTGCCAGTACGCCAGCGGGAGGCCTACTGCAGTTCTTC. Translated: CASTPAGGLLQFF.

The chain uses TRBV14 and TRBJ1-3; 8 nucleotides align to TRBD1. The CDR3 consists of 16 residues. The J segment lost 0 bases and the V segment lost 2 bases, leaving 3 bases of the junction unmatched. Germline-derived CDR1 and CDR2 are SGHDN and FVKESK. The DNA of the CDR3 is TGTGCCAGCAGCCAAAGGACAGGGCCCTCTGGAAACACCATATATTTT. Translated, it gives CASSQRTGPSGNTIYF.

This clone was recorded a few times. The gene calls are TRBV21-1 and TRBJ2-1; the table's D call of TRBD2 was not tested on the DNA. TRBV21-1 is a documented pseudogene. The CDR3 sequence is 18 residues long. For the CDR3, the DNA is TGTGCCAGCAGCAAAGGGGGGACTAGCGGGAGACGGGGCGATGAGCAGTTCTTC. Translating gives CASSKGGTSGRRGDEQFF.

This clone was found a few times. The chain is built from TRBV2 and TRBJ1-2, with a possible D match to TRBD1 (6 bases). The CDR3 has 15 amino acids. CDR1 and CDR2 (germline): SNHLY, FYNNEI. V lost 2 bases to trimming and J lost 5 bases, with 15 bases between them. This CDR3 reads CASSETAGGTYGYTF. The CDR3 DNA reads TGTGCCAGCAGTGAAACGGCGGGGGGGACATATGGCTACACCTTC.

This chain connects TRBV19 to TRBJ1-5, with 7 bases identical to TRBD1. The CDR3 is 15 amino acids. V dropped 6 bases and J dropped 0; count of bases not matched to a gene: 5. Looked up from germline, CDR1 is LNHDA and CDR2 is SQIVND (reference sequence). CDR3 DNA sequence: TGTGCCAGTAGCCGGACAGGCCATAGCAATCAGCCCCAGCATTTT. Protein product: CASSRTGHSNQPQHF.

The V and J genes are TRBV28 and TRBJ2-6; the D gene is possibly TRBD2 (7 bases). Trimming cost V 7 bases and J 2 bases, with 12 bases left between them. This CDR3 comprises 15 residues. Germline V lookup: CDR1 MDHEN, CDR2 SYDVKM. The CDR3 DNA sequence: TGTGCCAGCACCCTAGGGGGGGCTGGGGCCAACGTCCTGACTTTC. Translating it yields CASTLGGAGANVLTF.

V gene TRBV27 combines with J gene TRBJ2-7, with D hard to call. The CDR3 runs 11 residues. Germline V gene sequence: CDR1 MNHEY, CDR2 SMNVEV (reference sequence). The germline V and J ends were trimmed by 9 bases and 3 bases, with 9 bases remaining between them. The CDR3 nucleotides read TGTGCCAGTCAGGAATTCTACGAGCAGTACTTC. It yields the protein CASQEFYEQYF.

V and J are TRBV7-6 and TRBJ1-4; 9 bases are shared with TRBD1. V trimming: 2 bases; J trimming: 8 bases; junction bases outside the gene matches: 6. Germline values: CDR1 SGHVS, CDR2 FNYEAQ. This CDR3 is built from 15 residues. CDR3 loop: CASSLRGQGQEKLFF. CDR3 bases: TGTGCCAGCAGCTTAAGGGGACAGGGACAAGAAAAACTGTTTTTT.

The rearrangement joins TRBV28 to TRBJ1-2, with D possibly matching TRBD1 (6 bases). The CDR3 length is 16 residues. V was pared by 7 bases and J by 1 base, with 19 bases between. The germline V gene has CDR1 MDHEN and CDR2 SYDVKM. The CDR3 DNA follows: TGTGCCAGCACCACCCCGGTAGGGGGGCTTAACTATGGCTACACCTTC. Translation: CASTTPVGGLNYGYTF.

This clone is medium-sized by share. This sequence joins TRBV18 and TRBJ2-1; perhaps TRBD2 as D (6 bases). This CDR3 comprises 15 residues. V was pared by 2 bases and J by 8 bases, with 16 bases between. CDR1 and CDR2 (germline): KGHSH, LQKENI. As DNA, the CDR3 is TGTGCCAGCTCACCAGTGGGGGGAGTCGTCCATGAGCAGTTCTTC. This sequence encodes CASSPVGGVVHEQFF.